This TCR beta chain originates from a study of blood T cell repertoires in COVID-19. As processed by the authors: Estimation of nucleated cell counts relied on the amplification of reference gene primers. Repertoires were generated with immunoSEQ multiplex PCR, while TCRdb's copy carries only in-frame clones and drops some. The DNA gave D and trimming, while V, J and clone size come from that table. This sample carries 150,000 to 200,000 clones, approximately 85% of them seen once, and the ten largest clones take under 6.5%. The Seattle site enrolled patients during active infection and followed them longitudinally. Material for sequencing was peripheral blood. This clonotype was obtained from a woman in her forties or fifties with COVID-19, enrolled during active disease.

The CDR3 sequence: CAVGHHINNEQFF. CDR3 nucleotides: TGTGCCGTGGGACATCATATTAACAATGAGCAGTTCTTC. The chain links TRBV24-1 to TRBJ2-1; tentatively, D is TRBD1 (6 bases). The V gene lost 12 bases and the J gene lost 5 bases, with 16 bases spanning the gap. The CDR3 contains 13 residues. Germline V CDR1 and CDR2: KGHDR, SFDVKD.